The 6 T cell receptor beta chains below all came from one sample that was sequenced in a study of sequential checkpoint blockade in melanoma. Treatment here: randomized to nivolumab then ipilimumab (arm A) or the reverse (arm B). Sequencing used immunoSEQ multiplex PCR; TCRdb keeps in-frame clones, though not all of them. The sample includes 40,000 or so clones, roughly 32% of them seen just once. The material was tumor tissue (inferred from file names), obtained from a patient given nivolumab and ipilimumab in sequence. All receptors come from a human donor with melanoma.

This clone turned up a few times. CDR3 coding DNA: TGTGCCAGCAGTTTCCACCTGGGGACTAGCGGGGGGGGAGCCAAAAACATTCAGTACTTC. Its protein is CASSFHLGTSGGGAKNIQYF. This chain joins TRBV6-8 and TRBJ2-4; 16 bases line up with TRBD2. The V gene's germline CDR1 is MNHGY and CDR2 SAAAGT. V trimming: 4 bases; J trimming: 0 bases; junction bases outside the gene matches: 9. This CDR3 region has 20 residues.

This clone was seen a few times. The chain is built from TRBV28 and TRBJ1-2; 7 nucleotides align to TRBD1. The CDR3 has 14 amino acids. V lost 3 bases, J lost 6 bases, and 7 bases stayed unmatched. Looked up from germline, CDR1 is MDHEN and CDR2 is SYDVKM. DNA of the CDR3: TGTGCCAGCAGTTTTAAGGGGGCGTGGAATGGCTACACCTTC. Translation: CASSFKGAWNGYTF.

The chain joins TRBV7-8 to TRBJ2-1; TRBD2 aligns across 13 bases. This CDR3 comprises 18 residues. Germline V gives CDR1 SGHVS, CDR2 FQNEAQ. V shed 4 bases, J shed 4 bases, and the junction held 10 bases outside the gene matches. The CDR3 reads CASSSLAGGTFHYNEQFF. Here the CDR3 DNA reads TGTGCCAGCAGCTCACTAGCGGGAGGGACCTTTCATTACAATGAGCAGTTCTTC.

The J gene is TRBJ2-3, the V gene TRBV18; 8 bases are a match to TRBD2. The CDR3 extends over 16 amino acids. V was clipped by 3 bases and J by 1 base; unmatched bases: 6. CDR1 is KGHSH and CDR2 is LQKENI in the germline V gene. The CDR3 loop is CASSPRTSPGTDTQYF. In nucleotides, the CDR3 is TGTGCCAGCTCACCCCGGACTAGCCCAGGCACAGATACGCAGTATTTT.

This clone was observed at least ten times. V and J are TRBV12-5 and TRBJ1-2; no clear D. The CDR3 covers 12 residues. Germline-derived CDR1 and CDR2 are LGHNT and FRNRAP. CDR3 in amino acids: CASTSNNYGYTF. For the CDR3, the DNA is TGTGCCAGCACTTCCAACAACTATGGCTACACCTTC.

This clone was recorded a few times. The chain is built from TRBV6-8 and TRBJ1-5; D may be TRBD1 (5 bases). Germline CDR1 and CDR2: MNHGY and SAAAGT. The V end lost 0 bases, the J end lost 11 bases, and 20 bases lay between the germline ends. The CDR3 runs 16 residues. This CDR3 reads CASSYSSTGVLFTQHF. CDR3 nucleotide sequence: TGTGCCAGCAGTTACTCGTCAACAGGAGTTCTCTTTACCCAGCATTTT.